This TCR beta chain appears in the sequencing data of a study of CD8 T cells in Susac syndrome. Study observations and caveats: The study recognized that the number of individuals in its TCR sequencing and HLA analysis was relatively small.

On this clonotype itself: Its target is not known.

Germline V gene sequence: CDR1 MNHNY, CDR2 SVGAGI (reference sequence). The ends were cut back, 9 bases at V and 9 bases at J, with 15 bases in the middle. The CDR3 has 12 residues. CD8+ and CD4+ blood T cells underwent TCR beta sequencing. CD8+ and CD4+ T cells were negatively isolated; TEMRA cells were FACS-enriched. RNA in amounts of about 0.5 to 1 ug was reverse transcribed with random hexamers. Across 54 Vbeta and 13 Jbeta, immunoSEQ multiplex PCR amplified TCR beta CDR3. TCRdb redid the calling of the immunoSEQ multiplex PCR reads with MiXCR, one entry per CDR3 protein. The table lists 160,000 or so distinct CDR3 sequences, 93% of them singletons.

The TCR comes from a human donor in good health. The chain couples TRBV6-6 to TRBJ1-5; a weak D match, TRBD1 (5 bases). The sequencing input was CD4+ T cells from PBMCs. In DNA form, the CDR3 reads TGTGCCAGTAGCCGGGGGATTGGGCCCCAGCATTTT. As protein: CASSRGIGPQHF.